A single sample gave rise to the 10 T cell receptor beta chains below, sequenced in a study of early T cells in non-severe SARS-CoV-2 infection. TCRdb fed the 5' RACE reads into MiXCR, producing one record per CDR3 protein. The sample lists around 50,000 distinct CDR3 sequences; around 12% were seen once. What was sequenced was whole blood. These receptors were taken from an adult who was a healthcare worker with PCR-confirmed SARS-CoV-2 infection or an uninfected control (not recorded which).

This clonotype has a count of ten or more. The V and J genes are TRBV27 and TRBJ2-1; D is ambiguous. Germline-derived CDR1 and CDR2 are MNHEY and SMNVEV (reference sequence). This CDR3 contains 15 residues. V shed 3 bases and J shed 2 bases, with 11 bases lying between them. The CDR3 sequence is CASSLWTPAYNEQFF. CDR3 nucleotide sequence: TGTGCCAGCAGTTTGTGGACCCCGGCCTACAATGAGCAGTTCTTC.

This clonotype was counted only a few times. The chain links TRBV29-1 to TRBJ2-3, with D hard to call. Between the trimmed V and J ends, which lost 5 bases and 1 base, there was a span of 13 bases. This CDR3 is built from 14 residues. CDR1 and CDR2 from the germline V gene are SQVTM and ANQGSEA. The CDR3 here is CSVWSTPGTDTQYF. CDR3 bases: TGCAGCGTTTGGTCGACCCCGGGCACAGATACGCAGTATTTT.

This clonotype was recorded at least ten times. The chain has TRBV4-2 and TRBJ2-7; the match to TRBD1 covers 8 bases. Germline V gene data show CDR1 as LGHNA and CDR2 as YNFKEQ. This CDR3 has 15 residues. The J segment lost 2 bases and the V segment lost 1 base, leaving 4 bases of the junction unmatched. The CDR3, as DNA: TGTGCCAGCAGCCAAGCTCCGGACAGGGCCTACGAGCAGTACTTC. Protein: CASSQAPDRAYEQYF.

Regarding this clonotype: At one end, the junction sequence differs from germline, possibly due to a read error. The V and J genes are TRBV30 and TRBJ2-6; possibly TRBD1 for D (6 bases). The V gene's germline CDR1 is GTSNPN and CDR2 SVGIG (reference sequence). There are 14 residues in the CDR3. The CDR3 sequence: CVWGRNSGANVLTF. The CDR3 nucleotides are TGTGTCTGGGGGCGGAACTCTGGGGCCAACGTCCTGACTTTC.

There are many counts of this clonotype. This chain uses TRBV2 with TRBJ2-2; the D gene is possibly TRBD1 (6 bases). Germline V gene sequence: CDR1 SNHLY, CDR2 FYNNEI. V lost 7 bases and J 4 bases, leaving 13 bases between the germline ends. The CDR3 runs 14 residues. The CDR3 loop reads CASTPGQFTGELFF. CDR3 bases: TGTGCCAGCACACCCGGACAGTTCACCGGGGAGCTGTTTTTT.

The CDR3 here is CASSLEVRETQYF. DNA for the CDR3: TGTGCCAGCAGCTTAGAAGTGCGAGAGACCCAGTACTTC. The chain joins TRBV11-2 to TRBJ2-5; D not resolved. CDR3 length: 13 amino acids. Germline CDR1 is SGHAT and CDR2 is FQNNGV. Trimming pared 0 bases from V and 4 bases from J, leaving 6 bases between.

The rearrangement links TRBV28 to TRBJ1-1; 7 nucleotides line up with TRBD1. J gave up 6 bases and V 1 base, and 11 bases lay outside the gene matches. The CDR3 contains 16 residues. Per germline, CDR1 MDHEN and CDR2 SYDVKM. CDR3 nucleotide sequence: TGTGCCAGCAGTTTATTCTCCGACAGGGCGAGTCCTGAAGCTTTCTTT. Protein product: CASSLFSDRASPEAFF.

The V gene is TRBV11-2, the J gene TRBJ1-2; D remains ambiguous. The germline V gene has CDR1 SGHAT and CDR2 FQNNGV. V was trimmed by 6 bases and J by 6 bases, leaving 11 bases between them. The CDR3 extends over 12 amino acids. CDR3 bases: TGTGCCAGCAGTGAGCCCCCTCATGGCTACACCTTC. Residues: CASSEPPHGYTF. The whole variable domain, remainder taken from reference TRBV11-2 and TRBJ1-2, is EAGVAQSPRYKIIEKRQSVAFWCNPISGHATLYWYQQILGQGPKLLIQFQNNGVVDDSQLPKDRFSAERLKGVDSTLKIQPAKLEDSAVYLCASSEPPHGYTFGSGTRLTVV.

The chain joins TRBV25-1 to TRBJ2-7; the D call may be TRBD1 or TRBD2 (6 bases each). The germline V gene encodes CDR1 MGHDK and CDR2 SYGVNS. CDR3 length equals 12 residues. The V end lost 7 bases, the J end lost 6 bases, and 13 bases lay between the germline ends. The DNA of the CDR3 is TGTGCCAGCACCGAAGGAGGGGGCGAGCAGTACTTC. Translated: CASTEGGGEQYF.

This clonotype has a count of ten or more. The gene calls are TRBV20-1 and TRBJ2-1; 12 bases are shared with TRBD2. Germline CDR1 and CDR2: DFQATT and SNEGSKA (reference sequence). With V trimmed by 6 bases and J by 4 bases, 1 base remained unmatched. The CDR3 loop spans 13 amino acids. CDR3 coding DNA: TGCAGTGCCCTAGCGGGAGGGTACAATGAGCAGTTCTTC. This codes for CSALAGGYNEQFF.